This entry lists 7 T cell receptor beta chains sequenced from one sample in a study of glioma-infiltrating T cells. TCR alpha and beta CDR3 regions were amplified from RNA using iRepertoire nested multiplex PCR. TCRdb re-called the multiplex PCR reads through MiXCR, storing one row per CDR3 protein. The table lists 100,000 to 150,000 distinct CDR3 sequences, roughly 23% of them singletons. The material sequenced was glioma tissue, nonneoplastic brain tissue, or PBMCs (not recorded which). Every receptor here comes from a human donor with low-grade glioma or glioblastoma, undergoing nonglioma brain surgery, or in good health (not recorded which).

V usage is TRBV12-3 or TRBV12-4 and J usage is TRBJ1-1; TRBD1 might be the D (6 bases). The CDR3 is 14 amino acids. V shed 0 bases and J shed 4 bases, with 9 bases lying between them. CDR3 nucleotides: TGTGCCAGCAGTTTAGCCAGGGGTTTCACTGAAGCTTTCTTT. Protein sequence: CASSLARGFTEAFF.

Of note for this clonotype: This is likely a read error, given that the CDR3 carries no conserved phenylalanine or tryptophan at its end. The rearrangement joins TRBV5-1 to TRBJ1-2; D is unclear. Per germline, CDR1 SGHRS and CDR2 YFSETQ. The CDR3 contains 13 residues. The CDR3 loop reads CGSSLDGNYGYTL. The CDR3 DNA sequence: TGCGGCAGCAGCTTGGACGGGAACTATGGCTACACCCTC.

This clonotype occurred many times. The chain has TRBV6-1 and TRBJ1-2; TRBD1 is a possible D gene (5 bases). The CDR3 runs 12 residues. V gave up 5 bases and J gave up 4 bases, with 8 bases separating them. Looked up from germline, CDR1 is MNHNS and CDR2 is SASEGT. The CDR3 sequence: CASSQGVYGYTF. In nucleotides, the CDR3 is TGTGCCAGCAGTCAGGGAGTCTATGGCTACACCTTC.

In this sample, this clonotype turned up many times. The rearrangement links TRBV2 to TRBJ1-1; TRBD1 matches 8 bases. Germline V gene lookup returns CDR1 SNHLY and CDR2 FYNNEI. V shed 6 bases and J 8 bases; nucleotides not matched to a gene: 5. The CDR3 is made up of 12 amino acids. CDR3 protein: CASRYTGGEAFF. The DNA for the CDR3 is TGTGCCAGCAGGTATACAGGGGGGGAAGCTTTCTTT.

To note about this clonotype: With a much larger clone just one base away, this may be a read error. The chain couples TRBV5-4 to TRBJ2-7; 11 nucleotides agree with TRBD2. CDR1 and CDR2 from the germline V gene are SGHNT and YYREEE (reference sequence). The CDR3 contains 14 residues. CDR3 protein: CASSVLAGDYEQNF. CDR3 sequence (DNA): TGTGCCAGCAGCGTACTAGCGGGGGACTACGAGCAGAACTTC.

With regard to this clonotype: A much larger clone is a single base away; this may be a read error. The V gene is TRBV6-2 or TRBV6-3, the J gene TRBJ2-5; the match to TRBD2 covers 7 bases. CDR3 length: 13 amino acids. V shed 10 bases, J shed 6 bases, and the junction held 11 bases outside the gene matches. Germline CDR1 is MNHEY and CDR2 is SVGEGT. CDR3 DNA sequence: TGTGCCATCAGCGGGACGGTACAAAAGACCCAGTACTTC. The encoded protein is CAISGTVQKTQYF.

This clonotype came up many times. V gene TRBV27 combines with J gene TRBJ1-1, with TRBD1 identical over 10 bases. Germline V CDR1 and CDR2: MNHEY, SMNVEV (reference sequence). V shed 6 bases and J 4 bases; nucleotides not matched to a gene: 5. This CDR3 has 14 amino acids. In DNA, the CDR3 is TGTGCCAGCAGGACAGGGGGCACGAGCACTGAAGCTTTCTTT. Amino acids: CASRTGGTSTEAFF.